A single sample gave rise to the 4 T cell receptor beta chains below, sequenced in a study of shared clonotypes between healthy human individuals. Produced via immunoSEQ multiplex PCR; TCRdb's table is partial and in-frame only. The sample records about 500,000 clones, approximately 77% being singletons. Input material: PBMCs. The origin of the receptors is a woman aged 40 to 50 in good health. Some clones in this sample may be carry-over from other donors' samples.

CDR3 sequence (DNA): TGCGCCAGCAGCGCCGATACAGGGGGCCGCGAGCAGTACTTC. This gives the protein CASSADTGGREQYF. The chain has TRBV5-1 and TRBJ2-7, with 9 bases fitting TRBD1. The J segment lost 6 bases and the V segment lost 4 bases, leaving 8 bases of the junction unmatched. This CDR3 region has 14 residues. From germline, CDR1 is SGHRS and CDR2 YFSETQ.

This clone showed up just a few times. The chain uses TRBV20-1 and TRBJ1-1; no reliable D call. Per the germline V gene, CDR1 is DFQATT and CDR2 is SNEGSKA (reference sequence). This CDR3 has 10 amino acids. Trimming stripped 5 bases from V and 7 bases from J, with 8 bases between. In DNA, the CDR3 is TGCAGTGCTTCACCTTTTGAAGCTTTCTTT. Translating it yields CSASPFEAFF.

This clone was counted a few times. This chain joins TRBV4-1 and TRBJ1-2; 7 bases align to TRBD1. V was pared by 3 bases and J by 2 bases, with 0 bases of the junction left unmatched. This CDR3 is 13 amino acids long. Germline lookup yields CDR1 MGHRA and CDR2 YSYEKL. CDR3 DNA: TGCGCCAGCAGCCAGACAGGGAACTATGGCTACACCTTC. Amino acids: CASSQTGNYGYTF.

V usage is TRBV7-2 and J usage is TRBJ2-3; D is unclear. This CDR3 comprises 11 residues. In germline, CDR1 is SGHTA, CDR2 FQGNSA. The ends were cut back, 3 bases at V and 6 bases at J, with 4 bases in the middle. The CDR3: CASSFYDTQYF. The CDR3, as DNA: TGTGCCAGCAGCTTTTACGATACGCAGTATTTT. Complete variable domain (other parts from reference TRBV7-2 and TRBJ2-3): GAGVSQSPSNKVTEKGKDVELRCDPISGHTALYWYRQSLGQGLEFLIYFQGNSAPDKSGLPSDRFSAERTGGSVSTLTIQRTQQEDSAVYLCASSFYDTQYFGPGTRLTVL.